This T cell receptor beta chain appears in the sequencing data of a study of cytomegalovirus exposure and HLA in healthy donors (dated by TCRdb to about 2017). Notes on the research overall: An earlier analysis of some 620 of the donors reported 250 to 350 Gb of sequence data and 95 million to 120 million unique TCR beta sequences obtained from about 170 million T cells. Along with the 666-subject first cohort, a separate validation cohort of 120 different subjects was used. In a later genetic analysis, genome-wide SNP genotypes for about 60% of the 666 donors were used, and that subset was treated as a discovery cohort. To study patterns of TCR occurrence, a later analysis re-analyzed previously published TCR beta repertoires from around 700 donors and added high-resolution HLA genotyping. The T cell repertoires of 670 or so subjects were profiled by immunosequencing and related to cytomegalovirus serostatus. Approximately 310 gigabases of sequencing data and approximately 92 million unique TCR sequences made up an early release that covered approximately 620 HLA-typed donors. The genetic ancestry cluster associated with self-reported Caucasian donors included 81% of the roughly 380 genotyped donors. Among around 400 genotyped donors of the cohort, an average of around 240,000 unique TCR beta nucleotide sequences were sequenced per donor, around 20% of them non-productive. Class I and class II HLA loci were covered by the typing at four-digit resolution. The number of typed donors differed by locus: about 620-640 for A, B, C, DRB1 and DQB1; 522 for DQA1; roughly 600 for DPA1; and roughly 450 for DPB1. The study aimed to test whether signatures of past pathogen exposure could be identified by cataloging public T cell receptors. All discovery cohort repertoires had been generated on a single sequencing platform. To decide whether each TCR beta V gene segment behaved as functional or pseudogenic, an earlier analysis of approximately 600 of the donors relied on high-throughput TCR beta sequencing. To predict cytomegalovirus infection status, the study combined high-throughput TCR immunosequencing, statistical association of individual TCRs with disease status, and machine learning. Rather than using new phenotypic data, the later analysis identified candidate immune exposures from TCR beta sequences and from how often those sequences occurred across donors. Roughly 5 DR-DQ haplotypes were handled as single units for association and clustering because linkage in the cohort was strong. Donor age, sex, ethnicity and CMV serostatus were collected together with the repertoire data. What the research found in general, with its limitations: In the study, some 180 TCR beta chains were listed as associated with cytomegalovirus. Some IMGT-functional V segments, including TRBV6-2 and TRBV6-3, could not be told apart with the 87-base-pair reads, so those segments were excluded. An association between a missense DCLRE1C variant and V-gene and J-gene trimming of TCR beta chains was found in a later genetic analysis and replicated in an independent cohort. Across donors, most TCR sequences were observed very rarely, whereas some public TCRs were present in many individuals. Because some donors lacked HLA typing at each locus, the association tests relied only on the typed subset. The classifier was reported to diagnose cytomegalovirus status with high specificity and sensitivity in both the original and validation cohorts. It was suggested by the authors that the approach could potentially be generalized to other disease states and immunological phenotypes. Only TCR beta chains were sequenced in this cohort, and the absence of alpha or paired-chain data limited detectable features. A further reported finding was that TCR beta sequences accurately predicted the HLA-A and HLA-B alleles for most subjects in the first cohort. The presence/absence analyses assumed that sequencing depth was roughly uniform across donors, and that assumption may not be true. The sequencing pipeline was judged likely to have produced a cluster of highly shared sequence variants as a technical artifact. A few of the identified cytomegalovirus-associated TCR beta chains were confirmed in vitro to be specific for cytomegalovirus antigens. A later analysis associated about 17,000 TCR beta sequences with specific HLA alleles at a false discovery rate of 0.05. A later analysis found that most CMV-associated TCR beta chains appeared HLA-restricted, with HLA associations seemingly driven largely by CMV exposure. When HLA alleles, especially DR and DQ, strongly co-occurred, attributing TCR associations to individual alleles was difficult. Roughly 15 rarely observed V segments, including chromosome 9 orphons, were excluded from the earlier analysis of about 610 of the donors because counts were too low. In a later analysis, HLA-associated TCR beta chains were found to be more clonally expanded and to have lower generation probabilities than equally common non-associated chains. Several of the top co-occurrence clusters appeared to be linked to parvovirus B19, influenza, CMV and Epstein-Barr virus, according to a later analysis. In an earlier analysis of some 640 of the donors, most TCR beta V segments were observed in productive rearrangements about 87% or about 30% of the time, broadly matching IMGT annotations. A later analysis found that TCR association rates varied across HLA loci, with DRB1 alleles showing the most associated TCRs and HLA-C alleles the fewest. According to a later genetic analysis, donors in an Asian-associated ancestry cluster had fewer N-insertions in productive TCRs than the approximately 650-donor mean. Correlated functional status among segregating V segments might be attributable to linkage disequilibrium, but an unknown experimental factor could not be ruled out. The only immune exposure information available for the cohort was CMV serostatus.

Library method: the immunoSEQ multiplex PCR assay. The multiplex PCR relied on a mix of 60 forward primers for TCR Vbeta segments and 13 reverse primers for TCR Jbeta segments. The CDR3 region of rearranged TCR beta genes was amplified from genomic DNA by a multiplex PCR assay. The amplified TCR beta libraries were sequenced on the Illumina HiSeq System as 87-base-pair reads. The paper's processing steps were these. A later analysis counted around 72 million unique TCR beta chains across the 650 to 700 repertoires, and roughly 9.9 million of these chains were shared by at least two donors. A nearest-neighbor algorithm error-corrected the raw reads and collapsed the reads into unique sequences, merging closely related sequences to remove PCR and sequencing errors. V, D and J gene segments were assigned by aligning CDR3 sequences to IMGT reference sequences. Each retained sequence needed at least a six-nucleotide match to both a V gene segment and a J gene segment. Rearrangements were called productive when the CDR3 lacked stop codons and stayed in frame with V and J; all others were non-productive. CDR3 was defined by IMGT convention, running from the second conserved V-encoded cysteine to the conserved J-encoded phenylalanine. The earlier analysis of some 540 of the donors excluded any sequence lacking an unambiguous match to a single V gene segment. In an earlier analysis of approximately 550 of the donors, V segments were called functional above 56.7% productive rearrangements and were called segregating when the between-donor standard deviation exceeded 5%. To diagnose cytomegalovirus status from the catalog of TCR beta chain sequences, a statistical classification framework was built. In a later analysis, TCR nucleotide sequences were compared against IMGT/GENE-DB human TR gene sequences so that V and J genes could be assigned. The TCRdist pipeline was used in a later analysis to assign CDR3 sequences and most-parsimonious VDJ recombination scenarios. In a later analysis, each TCR beta chain was defined by its CDR3 amino acid sequence together with its V-gene family, and reads lacking a unique V-gene family were excluded. In a later analysis, around 650 highly shared, low-generation-probability nucleotide sequences were removed to address suspected cross-contamination and a sequencing artifact. In a later analysis, a clonal expansion index for each public chain was calculated from normalized within-repertoire ranks of inferred template counts. A later analysis computed generation probabilities with a VDJ recombination model fitted to out-of-frame rearrangements, and checked the results against IGoR. In a later analysis, TCR-TCR, TCR-HLA and TCR-CMV co-occurrence was scored with hypergeometric tests, and a repertoire-size bias correction was applied to TCR pairs. To estimate false discovery rates, a later analysis permuted the HLA or CMV assignments 20 times. In a later analysis, co-occurring TCRs were grouped using DBSCAN, and TCRdist sequence similarity was added for clustering within HLA-allele-positive subsets. Repertoires with fewer than 30,000 or more than 120,000 public chains were left out of co-occurrence clustering, as were five repertoires with anomalous nucleotide sharing. In its TCRdb copy, this immuneACCESS table keeps in-frame sequences only and misses some clones. Where compared with another copy, unresolved V genes explain less than half of these, and the others have no known cause. V and J calls and clone size are those listed in that table; D and trimming were worked out from the DNA. This sample gives under 300,000 clones in total; 80% to 95% of them show up just once. Less than 2% of the sample comes from the top ten.

Comment on this clone: Its antigen has not been determined. There are no base qualities to consult, and no much larger clone falls within one base.

In total, more than 500 healthy bone marrow donors made up the cohort. At the time of sampling, every cohort member was nominally healthy, though immune exposures that went unrecorded were likely present. The donor tested CMV seronegative, placing the donor among the 350 or so seronegative members of the cohort. Each donor provided a peripheral blood sample, and peripheral blood mononuclear cells were used for TCR beta sequencing. Genomic DNA was extracted from the blood cell samples with the Qiagen DNeasy Blood Extraction Kit. The V end gives up 5 bases and the J end 3 bases, leaving 19 bases in the junction not matched to a gene. The CDR3 holds 19 amino acids from the cysteine to the phenylalanine. The kept DNA is CDR3 alone, 57 bases in frame from the first base. CDR1 and CDR2 (SGHDT, YYEEEE) derive from the germline V gene.

The chain couples TRBV5-6 to TRBJ2-4; 8 of the junction bases match TRBD2. This sequence originates from a girl aged 2 to 9 in good health and CMV-seronegative. The sample was PBMCs. DNA sequence: TGTGCCAGCAGGTCCTATGGGGGGGGACTAGAGATAGGCAAAAACATTCAGTACTTC. Its protein product is CASRSYGGGLEIGKNIQYF. Reference TRBV5-6 and TRBJ2-4 proteins supply the regions before and after the CDR3; the full variable domain is: DAGVTQSPTHLIKTRGQQVTLRCSPKSGHDTVSWYQQALGQGPQFIFQYYEEEERQRGNFPDRFSGHQFPNYSSELNVNALLLGDSALYLCASRSYGGGLEIGKNIQYFGAGTRLSVL.